The clone carrying this T cell receptor beta chain has only a few counts. Profiled with immunoSEQ multiplex PCR; TCRdb holds only in-frame clones, not every one. The sample consists of about 68,000 clones, 70% to 80% of them appearing once. The sample comes from a study of radiotherapy plus CTLA-4 blockade in lung cancer. Overall study: Among all patients, 18% showed objective responses, while 30% to 35% had disease control.

CTLA-4 blockade with ipilimumab, together with focal radiation, was given to patients with chemo-refractory metastatic non-small-cell lung cancer. The receptor was derived from a human donor with non-small cell lung cancer who had a complete response to radiotherapy plus ipilimumab. This specimen was peripheral blood, taken from a patient treated with radiotherapy plus ipilimumab.

The DNA for the CDR3 is TGTGCCAGCTCACCGATTAGGGGGGAAAAACTGTTTTTT. Residues: CASSPIRGEKLFF. The genes are TRBV18 and TRBJ1-4, with D possibly TRBD1 on 6 matching bases. Germline loops: CDR1 KGHSH, CDR2 LQKENI. The CDR3 is 13 amino acids. V was clipped by 3 bases and J by 8 bases, with 10 bases between them. Full variable domain (remainder filled in from reference TRBV18 and TRBJ1-4): NAGVMQNPRHLVRRRGQEARLRCSPMKGHSHVYWYRQLPEEGLKFMVYLQKENIIDESGMPKERFSAEFPKEGPSILRIQQVVRGDSAAYFCASSPIRGEKLFFGSGTQLSVL.